These 15 T cell receptor beta chains were all obtained from the same sample, sequenced in a study of shared clonotypes between healthy human individuals. CD8 cells regarded as naive lacked CD45RO, were positively chosen for CCR7, and omitted terminally differentiated effector memory CD45RA+ cells. The data were produced by immunoSEQ multiplex PCR, yet TCRdb's version contains in-frame clones alone and is incomplete. The repertoire holds 600,000 or so clones, with 85% to 95% as singletons. Specimen: naive CD8+ T cells sorted from blood. The receptor source for this set is a woman under 40 in good health.

J is TRBJ2-1 and V is TRBV27; 13 nucleotides match TRBD2. V dropped 6 bases and J dropped 9; count of bases not matched to a gene: 8. The CDR3 covers 15 residues. Germline V gives CDR1 MNHEY, CDR2 SMNVEV (reference sequence). CDR3 amino acids: CASSRGTSGMSEQFF. DNA of the CDR3: TGTGCCAGCAGCCGGGGGACTAGCGGGATGAGTGAGCAGTTCTTC.

V usage is TRBV7-9 and J usage is TRBJ2-1; 8 bases are a match to TRBD2. J lost 3 bases, V lost 3 bases, and 7 bases had no gene match. Germline values: CDR1 SEHNR, CDR2 FQNEAQ (reference sequence). The CDR3 loop spans 16 amino acids. CDR3 amino acids: CASSFRGLAGYNEQFF. CDR3 nucleotides: TGTGCCAGCAGCTTCAGGGGTCTAGCGGGCTACAATGAGCAGTTCTTC.

Notes on this clone: The same CDR3 arises from other DNA sequences in this sample as well. The chain has TRBV27 and TRBJ2-7; tentative D call: TRBD2 (6 bases). Germline CDR1 MNHEY, CDR2 SMNVEV (reference sequence). The V end lost 0 bases, the J end lost 0 bases, and 12 bases lay between the germline ends. The CDR3 runs to 16 residues. The CDR3 DNA sequence: TGTGCCAGCAGTTTATCGTGGCTAGCGAGCTCCTACGAGCAGTACTTC. It translates to CASSLSWLASSYEQYF.

This clone was observed once. This chain connects TRBV27 to TRBJ1-1; D is unclear. Trimming left V 10 bases short and J 0 bases short, with 12 bases between. Germline V gives CDR1 MNHEY, CDR2 SMNVEV (reference sequence). CDR3 length: 13 residues. The CDR3 nucleotides are TGTGCCACCACCGGGCTCATGAACACTGAAGCTTTCTTT. It codes for CATTGLMNTEAFF.

The rearrangement joins TRBV11-2 to TRBJ2-7, with D uncertain. V lost 8 bases to trimming and J lost 6 bases, with 11 bases between them. The CDR3 totals 11 residues. Germline V lookup: CDR1 SGHAT, CDR2 FQNNGV. The CDR3 nucleotides are TGTGCCAGCGCGGCGGTGGGCGAGCAGTACTTC. Protein sequence: CASAAVGEQYF.

CDR3 coding DNA: TGTGCCAGCAGCGTAGCCGATAGCGGGAGCTACGAGCAGTACTTC. The encoded protein is CASSVADSGSYEQYF. The chain combines TRBV9 with TRBJ2-7; 9 bases align to TRBD2. The V and J ends lost 0 bases and 3 bases, in that order; junction bases with no gene match: 4. This CDR3 comprises 15 residues. Germline V gives CDR1 SGDLS, CDR2 YYNGEE.

The rearrangement joins TRBV29-1 to TRBJ2-7; 7 bases line up with TRBD2. The V gene's germline CDR1 is SQVTM and CDR2 ANQGSEA. The CDR3 is made up of 14 amino acids. The junction had 6 bases not matched to a gene; V was cut back by 0 bases and J by 4 bases. The CDR3 loop reads CSVEDLEGGYEQYF. In DNA form, the CDR3 reads TGCAGCGTTGAAGATCTGGAGGGAGGGTACGAGCAGTACTTC.

This chain links TRBV7-9 with TRBJ2-3, with D maybe TRBD2 (5 bases). The V gene lost 5 bases and the J gene lost 0 bases, with 15 bases spanning the gap. The germline V gene has CDR1 SEHNR and CDR2 FQNEAQ (reference sequence). The length of the CDR3 is 16 residues. The CDR3 loop is CASSPVSSTSTDTQYF. CDR3 DNA: TGTGCCAGCAGCCCCGTCTCTAGCACAAGCACAGATACGCAGTATTTT.

The rearrangement joins TRBV7-8 to TRBJ1-5, with D possibly matching TRBD1 (6 bases). The germline V gene encodes CDR1 SGHVS and CDR2 FQNEAQ. The ends were cut back, 5 bases at V and 6 bases at J, with 14 bases in the middle. This CDR3 is 14 amino acids long. For the CDR3, the DNA is TGTGCCAGCAGCGTGCAGGGGTTCAGTCAGCCCCAGCATTTT. Translation: CASSVQGFSQPQHF.

The J gene is TRBJ2-1, the V gene TRBV25-1; no definite D call. V gave up 7 bases and J gave up 6 bases, with 10 bases separating them. The CDR3 runs 12 residues. Germline assignment: CDR1 MGHDK and CDR2 SYGVNS. This chain's CDR3 is CASTTYANEQFF. DNA for the CDR3: TGTGCCAGCACTACTTATGCCAATGAGCAGTTCTTC.

The chain employs TRBV2 and TRBJ1-1; no clear D. V shed 5 bases and J shed 1 base, with 8 bases lying between them. From germline, CDR1 is SNHLY and CDR2 FYNNEI. The CDR3 has 13 residues. The CDR3 DNA is TGTGCCAGCAGTCTGGGCCGGAACACTGAAGCTTTCTTT. It yields the protein CASSLGRNTEAFF.

The chain carries TRBV27 and TRBJ1-1, with D perhaps TRBD1 (5 bases). The CDR3 extends over 13 amino acids. Germline loops: CDR1 MNHEY, CDR2 SMNVEV (reference sequence). Trimming took 5 bases from V and 8 from J, leaving 15 bases between them. The CDR3 reads CASSLLTGLEAFF. CDR3 DNA: TGTGCCAGCAGTCTACTCACAGGTTTAGAAGCTTTCTTT.

The chain links TRBV7-8 to TRBJ2-1, with 10 bases that match TRBD2. The V gene end was trimmed by 4 bases and the J gene end by 2 bases; junction bases not matched to a gene: 17. CDR1 and CDR2 from the germline V gene are SGHVS and FQNEAQ. This CDR3 is 20 amino acids long. This chain's CDR3 is CASSSQGLGIAGGAYNEQFF. In DNA, the CDR3 is TGTGCCAGCAGCTCTCAGGGTCTGGGTATAGCGGGAGGCGCCTACAATGAGCAGTTCTTC.

The rearrangement links TRBV28 to TRBJ2-2; weak D call: TRBD2 (6 bases). Between the trimmed V and J ends, which lost 6 bases and 6 bases, there was a span of 17 bases. The CDR3 totals 15 residues. Germline loops: CDR1 MDHEN, CDR2 SYDVKM. The CDR3 coding sequence is TGTGCCAGCAGGGGGCGGGATAGGGGCGCCGGGGAGCTGTTTTTT. Protein product: CASRGRDRGAGELFF.

A single count supports this clone. V usage is TRBV19 and J usage is TRBJ2-1, with 7 bases aligning to TRBD1. V was pared by 5 bases and J by 6 bases, with 13 bases of the junction left unmatched. The CDR3 is 16 residues long. Germline V gives CDR1 LNHDA, CDR2 SQIVND (reference sequence). The CDR3 nucleotides read TGTGCCAGTAGTGCCGACAGGGAAGGGGCCCTCAATGAGCAGTTCTTC. Its translation is CASSADREGALNEQFF.